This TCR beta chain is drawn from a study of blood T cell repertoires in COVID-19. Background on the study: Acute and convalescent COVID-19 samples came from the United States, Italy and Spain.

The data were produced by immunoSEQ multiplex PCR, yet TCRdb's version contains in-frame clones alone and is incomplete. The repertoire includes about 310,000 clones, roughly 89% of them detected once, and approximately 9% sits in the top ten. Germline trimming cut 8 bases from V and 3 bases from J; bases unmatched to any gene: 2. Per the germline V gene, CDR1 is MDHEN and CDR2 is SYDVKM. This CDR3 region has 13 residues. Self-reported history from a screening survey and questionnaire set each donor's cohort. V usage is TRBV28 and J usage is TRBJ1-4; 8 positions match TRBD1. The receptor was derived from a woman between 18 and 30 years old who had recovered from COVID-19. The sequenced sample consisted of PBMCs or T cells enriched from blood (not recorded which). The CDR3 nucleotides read TGTGCCAGCCGGGGACAGGCTAATGAAAAACTGTTTTTT. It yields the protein CASRGQANEKLFF. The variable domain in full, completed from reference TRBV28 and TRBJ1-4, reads DVKVTQSSRYLVKRTGEKVFLECVQDMDHENMFWYRQDPGLGLRLIYFSYDVKMKEKGDIPEGYSVSREKKERFSLILESASTNQTSMYLCASRGQANEKLFFGSGTQLSVL.